A single sample is the source of the 19 T cell receptor beta chains below, sequenced in a study of T-cell memory formation after mild COVID-19. TCRdb re-called the 5' RACE reads through MiXCR, storing one row per CDR3 protein. This table holds roughly 380,000 distinct CDR3 sequences, 25% to 30% found once. The sequencing input was PBMCs or a T cell subset sorted from them (not recorded which). Source of these receptors: an adult woman who had mild COVID-19 (a few samples of this study predate the infection). Cell type and time point are not known.

The rearrangement uses TRBV2 and TRBJ2-3; D may be TRBD1 or TRBD2 (6 bases each). Trimming pared 6 bases from V and 5 bases from J, leaving 18 bases between. The germline V gene has CDR1 SNHLY and CDR2 FYNNEI. CDR3 length: 15 amino acids. CDR3 sequence (DNA): TGTGCCAGCAGCGATCCGGGGGCGCAGCGAGATACGCAGTATTTT. This translates into CASSDPGAQRDTQYF. The full variable domain, its missing parts supplied by reference TRBV2 and TRBJ2-3, is EPEVTQTPSHQVTQMGQEVILRCVPISNHLYFYWYRQILGQKVEFLVSFYNNEISEKSEIFDDQFSVERPDGSNFTLKIRSTKLEDSAMYFCASSDPGAQRDTQYFGPGTRLTVL.

The rearrangement links TRBV18 to TRBJ1-1, with 9 bases lining up with TRBD1. Germline loops: CDR1 KGHSH, CDR2 LQKENI. V lost 4 bases, J lost 6 bases, and 15 bases stayed unmatched. The CDR3 length is 17 residues. The CDR3: CASSQTGTGMGMAEAFF. CDR3 DNA sequence: TGTGCCAGCTCACAAACTGGGACAGGGATGGGTATGGCTGAAGCTTTCTTT.

In its sample, this clonotype was seen a few times. J is TRBJ2-1 and V is TRBV20-1, with TRBD1 matching over 7 bases. Germline CDR1 DFQATT, CDR2 SNEGSKA (reference sequence). CDR3 length: 18 amino acids. Unmatched junction bases numbered 15, after V lost 0 bases and J lost 4 bases. Written as DNA, the CDR3 is TGCAGTGCTAGAGATAGACAGGGACCCTTGACGATTTACAATGAGCAGTTCTTC. Encoded protein: CSARDRQGPLTIYNEQFF.

DNA of the CDR3: TGTGCCAGTAGACGACAGGGTTCCCTTAACTATGGCTACACCTTC. Translated, it gives CASRRQGSLNYGYTF. This chain uses TRBV19 with TRBJ1-2, with 7 bases identical to TRBD1. This CDR3 has 15 residues. V dropped 6 bases and J dropped 1; count of bases not matched to a gene: 8. Germline values: CDR1 LNHDA, CDR2 SQIVND (reference sequence).

This clonotype was observed a few times. The V call is TRBV5-6, the J call TRBJ1-6; 7 bases are a match to TRBD1. The CDR3 sequence is 13 residues long. Germline CDR1 is SGHDT and CDR2 is YYEEEE. With V trimmed by 6 bases and J by 7 bases, 4 bases remained unmatched. CDR3 coding DNA: TGTGCCAGCAACAGGGGCTGGAATTCACCCCTCCACTTT. It translates to CASNRGWNSPLHF.

This chain connects TRBV29-1 to TRBJ2-7; no clear D gene. V was cut by 4 bases and J by 1 base, with 8 bases left in between. This CDR3 has 12 residues. The germline CDR1 and CDR2 sequences are SQVTM and ANQGSEA. The CDR3 is CSVVGLSYEQYF. The CDR3 DNA is TGCAGCGTTGTGGGATTATCCTACGAGCAGTACTTC.

The chain uses TRBV7-2 and TRBJ2-7, with 10 bases that match TRBD2. There are 15 residues in the CDR3. V lost 4 bases and J lost 4; bases outside the gene matches: 7. Germline CDR1 reads SGHTA; CDR2 reads FQGNSA. CDR3 amino acids: CASSSWTSGLYEQYF. The CDR3 DNA reads TGTGCCAGCAGCTCCTGGACTAGCGGCCTATACGAGCAGTACTTC. Drawing the rest from reference TRBV7-2 and TRBJ2-7, the complete variable domain is GAGVSQSPSNKVTEKGKDVELRCDPISGHTALYWYRQSLGQGLEFLIYFQGNSAPDKSGLPSDRFSAERTGGSVSTLTIQRTQQEDSAVYLCASSSWTSGLYEQYFGPGTRLTVT.

In its sample, this clonotype was seen a few times. This rearrangement joins TRBV6-5 to TRBJ1-3; D ambiguous. The CDR3 covers 14 residues. The V gene's germline CDR1 is MNHEY and CDR2 SVGAGI. V was clipped by 7 bases and J by 0 bases, with 10 bases between them. The CDR3 region has the DNA TGTGCCAGCACATCCTCTATCTCTGGAAACACCATATATTTT. Translation: CASTSSISGNTIYF.

This clonotype was seen more than once but under ten times. The chain is built from TRBV6-5 and TRBJ2-4; D is possibly TRBD1 (6 bases). From germline, CDR1 is MNHEY and CDR2 SVGAGI. This CDR3 is 15 amino acids long. V was cut by 2 bases and J by 6 bases, with 14 bases left in between. CDR3 DNA sequence: TGTGCCAGCAGTTACGCCCAGGGGAGACTAAACATTCAGTACTTC. Translating it yields CASSYAQGRLNIQYF.

This chain uses TRBV11-2 with TRBJ2-7; tentatively, D is TRBD1 (5 bases). This CDR3 contains 15 residues. V dropped 6 bases and J dropped 5 bases, with 20 bases sitting between them. Germline lookup yields CDR1 SGHAT and CDR2 FQNNGV. CDR3 bases: TGTGCCAGCAGTCACAGTAGAGGCAGGGCCAACGAGCAGTACTTC. Its translation is CASSHSRGRANEQYF. The full variable domain, completed using reference TRBV11-2 and TRBJ2-7, is EAGVAQSPRYKIIEKRQSVAFWCNPISGHATLYWYQQILGQGPKLLIQFQNNGVVDDSQLPKDRFSAERLKGVDSTLKIQPAKLEDSAVYLCASSHSRGRANEQYFGPGTRLTVT.

This clonotype was counted a few times. This chain connects TRBV7-9 to TRBJ1-2; 8 positions agree with TRBD1. Germline V CDR1 and CDR2: SEHNR, FQNEAQ (reference sequence). This CDR3 region has 14 residues. The V and J ends lost 1 base and 7 bases, in that order; junction bases with no gene match: 5. The CDR3 DNA is TGTGCCAGCAGCTTAGTTGGACAGGGCTCTGGCTACACCTTC. It specifies CASSLVGQGSGYTF.

This clonotype was found many times. The gene calls are TRBV7-9 and TRBJ2-5, with D possibly TRBD2 on 5 matching bases. The CDR3 has 15 amino acids. Per the germline V gene, CDR1 is SEHNR and CDR2 is FQNEAQ (reference sequence). Between the trimmed V and J ends, which lost 0 bases and 5 bases, there was a span of 13 bases. CDR3 coding DNA: TGTGCCAGCAGCTTAGCGCGGTCGGTAGCGGAGACCCAGTACTTC. Its translation is CASSLARSVAETQYF.

This chain links TRBV7-2 with TRBJ2-1, with 8 nucleotides matching TRBD2. V shed 4 bases, J shed 6 bases, and the junction held 2 bases outside the gene matches. Germline lookup yields CDR1 SGHTA and CDR2 FQGNSA. CDR3 size: 13 residues. CDR3 sequence: CASSSGTSNEQFF. The CDR3 nucleotides read TGTGCCAGCAGCTCCGGGACTAGCAATGAGCAGTTCTTC.

The chain links TRBV20-1 to TRBJ2-7; tentative D call: TRBD2 (6 bases). Germline V gene lookup returns CDR1 DFQATT and CDR2 SNEGSKA (reference sequence). Trimming cost V 5 bases and J 4 bases, with 12 bases left between them. CDR3 length: 12 residues. The CDR3 loop reads CSARGMSYEQYF. As DNA, the CDR3 is TGCAGTGCTCGCGGGATGTCGTACGAGCAGTACTTC.

The V call is TRBV3-1, the J call TRBJ2-1; 12 nucleotides match TRBD2. Trimming removed 4 bases from V and 2 bases from J; junction bases left unmatched: 6. CDR1 LGHDT and CDR2 YNNKEL come from the germline V gene (reference sequence). The CDR3 spans 17 residues. For the CDR3, the DNA is TGTGCCAGCAGCCCGATTCTAGCGGGAGGGCCCTACAATGAGCAGTTCTTC. Translated: CASSPILAGGPYNEQFF.

Only a few counts were recorded for this clonotype. The J gene is TRBJ2-1, the V gene TRBV21-1; the table's TRBD1 call for D was not verified on the DNA. TRBV21-1 is tagged as a pseudogene. This CDR3 has 14 residues. The CDR3 reads CASTPQGLKNEQFF. CDR3 DNA: TGTGCCAGCACCCCTCAGGGGCTAAAGAATGAGCAGTTCTTC.

V gene TRBV19 combines with J gene TRBJ2-1; 8 bases align to TRBD1. V gave up 6 bases and J gave up 6 bases; unmatched junction bases: 10. The CDR3 sequence is 15 residues long. Germline V CDR1 and CDR2: LNHDA, SQIVND (reference sequence). CDR3: CASSAASGTGNEQFF. CDR3 bases: TGTGCCAGTAGCGCAGCGTCAGGGACAGGCAATGAGCAGTTCTTC. Supplemented by reference TRBV19 and TRBJ2-1, the full variable domain reads DGGITQSPKYLFRKEGQNVTLSCEQNLNHDAMYWYRQDPGQGLRLIYYSQIVNDFQKGDIAEGYSVSREKKESFPLTVTSAQKNPTAFYLCASSAASGTGNEQFFGPGTRLTVL.

This sequence joins TRBV12-3 or TRBV12-4 and TRBJ2-1; D is undetermined. Between the trimmed V and J ends, which lost 6 bases and 8 bases, there was a span of 11 bases. This CDR3 contains 12 residues. CDR3: CASRNSGHEQFF. In DNA form, the CDR3 reads TGTGCCAGCAGGAACTCGGGCCATGAGCAGTTCTTC.

The gene calls are TRBV5-1 and TRBJ2-2; perhaps TRBD1 as D (6 bases). Looked up from germline, CDR1 is SGHRS and CDR2 is YFSETQ. The CDR3 loop spans 16 amino acids. The V gene lost 3 bases and the J gene lost 4 bases, with 16 bases spanning the gap. CDR3 amino acids: CASSYGTPTSTGELFF. The DNA for the CDR3 is TGCGCCAGCAGCTACGGGACACCAACCTCCACCGGGGAGCTGTTTTTT.